This is a list of T cell receptor beta chains from one sample in a study of cytomegalovirus exposure and HLA in healthy donors. Produced via immunoSEQ multiplex PCR; TCRdb's table is partial and in-frame only. The table lists 150,000 to 160,000 clones, 70% to 80% of them singletons. Sequencing input: PBMCs. Receptor source: a man younger than 40 in good health and CMV-seropositive. Both conserved end residues are part of each CDR3. Each record gives: J gene, V gene, clone size, D gene, CDR3 DNA, CDR3 protein. D genes are given only for firm matches. Where a row states a size, it is once, few, many or the class of an expanded clone; other rows omit it.

j_call: TRBJ2-1
v_call: TRBV30
clone_size: .
d_call: .
cdr3_nt: TGTGCCTGGAGAACAAAACAGGGCAGCTCCTACAATGAGCAGTTCTTC
cdr3_aa: CAWRTKQGSSYNEQFF

j_call: TRBJ1-1
v_call: TRBV6-1
clone_size: .
d_call: TRBD1
cdr3_nt: TGTGCCAGCAGTCCTCTTCGACAGGGTGAAGCTTTCTTT
cdr3_aa: CASSPLRQGEAFF

j_call: TRBJ2-2
v_call: TRBV4-2
clone_size: .
d_call: .
cdr3_nt: TGTGCCAGCAGCCAAGGGATGGGCAGGTCGAACACCGGGGAGCTGTTTTTT
cdr3_aa: CASSQGMGRSNTGELFF

j_call: TRBJ2-3
v_call: TRBV5-1
clone_size: few
d_call: TRBD1
cdr3_nt: TGCGCCAGCAGCTGGGGACAGGGAGAAGCGGGCACAGATACGCAGTATTTT
cdr3_aa: CASSWGQGEAGTDTQYF

j_call: TRBJ2-1
v_call: TRBV5-1
clone_size: .
d_call: .
cdr3_nt: TGCGCCAGCAGCCCGGTATTCCCTAATGAGCAGTTCTTC
cdr3_aa: CASSPVFPNEQFF

j_call: TRBJ1-2
v_call: TRBV4-1
clone_size: .
d_call: TRBD1
cdr3_nt: TGCGCCAGCACCAAAACCCCCTCGGACAGGGGTAAAGGCTACACCTTC
cdr3_aa: CASTKTPSDRGKGYTF

j_call: TRBJ1-1
v_call: TRBV6-5
clone_size: .
d_call: .
cdr3_nt: TGTGCCAGCAGTTACTCGGCTTGGACTGAAGCTTTCTTT
cdr3_aa: CASSYSAWTEAFF

j_call: TRBJ2-7
v_call: TRBV4-1
clone_size: .
d_call: TRBD2
cdr3_nt: TGCGCCAGCAGCCGGCAGGGACTAGATGCCTACGAGCAGTACTTC
cdr3_aa: CASSRQGLDAYEQYF

j_call: TRBJ2-7
v_call: TRBV5-1
clone_size: .
d_call: TRBD1
cdr3_nt: TGCGCCAGCGGATCGGGGACAGGGGCCTACGAGCAGTACTTC
cdr3_aa: CASGSGTGAYEQYF

j_call: TRBJ1-5
v_call: TRBV27
clone_size: .
d_call: .
cdr3_nt: TGTGCCAGCAGTTTATTGGGGGGGAATCAGCCCCAGCATTTT
cdr3_aa: CASSLLGGNQPQHF

j_call: TRBJ2-3
v_call: TRBV10-1
clone_size: .
d_call: .
cdr3_nt: TGCGCCAGCAGTGAGTCGCCACCCGGGGGTGGCACAGATACGCAGTATTTT
cdr3_aa: CASSESPPGGGTDTQYF

j_call: TRBJ2-7
v_call: TRBV12-5
clone_size: .
d_call: TRBD1
cdr3_nt: TGTGCTAGTGGTATAGGGACAGACACGTTATACTTC
cdr3_aa: CASGIGTDTLYF

j_call: TRBJ2-5
v_call: TRBV5-1
clone_size: .
d_call: .
cdr3_nt: TGCGCCAGCGGAGGGGCAGGTCGAGAGACCCAGTACTTC
cdr3_aa: CASGGAGRETQYF

j_call: TRBJ1-2
v_call: TRBV7-3
clone_size: .
d_call: .
cdr3_nt: TGTGCCAGCAGCTTAACGTCCGACAGCCTCAACTATGGCTACACCTTC
cdr3_aa: CASSLTSDSLNYGYTF

j_call: TRBJ2-7
v_call: TRBV7-8
clone_size: few
d_call: TRBD2
cdr3_nt: TGTGCCAGCAGCTTAGTATCTGGAAGCGGGATGTACGAGCAGTACTTC
cdr3_aa: CASSLVSGSGMYEQYF

j_call: TRBJ1-1
v_call: TRBV12-5
clone_size: .
d_call: TRBD1
cdr3_nt: TGTGCTAGTGGTTTGGCCGGACAGGGGGCGCTTACTGAAGCTTTCTTT
cdr3_aa: CASGLAGQGALTEAFF

j_call: TRBJ1-1
v_call: TRBV28
clone_size: .
d_call: .
cdr3_nt: TGTGCCAGCAGATTTACGCTAGCCACTGAAGCTTTCTTT
cdr3_aa: CASRFTLATEAFF

j_call: TRBJ2-7
v_call: TRBV5-4
clone_size: .
d_call: .
cdr3_nt: TGTGCCAGCAGCCCCCCGGGATATAATCAGCCGGACTTC
cdr3_aa: CASSPPGYNQPDF

j_call: TRBJ1-4
v_call: TRBV14
clone_size: few
d_call: TRBD1
cdr3_nt: TGTGCCAGCAGCCACCCGGGACAGGGGTTAGAAAAACTGTTTTTT
cdr3_aa: CASSHPGQGLEKLFF

j_call: TRBJ2-7
v_call: TRBV28
clone_size: .
d_call: .
cdr3_nt: TGTGCCAGCACTCAATCGGGTTCCAGCTCCTACGAGCAGTACTTC
cdr3_aa: CASTQSGSSSYEQYF

j_call: TRBJ2-2
v_call: TRBV7-2
clone_size: .
d_call: .
cdr3_nt: TGTGCCAGCAGCTTAGCCGGGAACTGGGGCGGGGAGCTGTTTTTT
cdr3_aa: CASSLAGNWGGELFF

j_call: TRBJ1-1
v_call: TRBV28
clone_size: .
d_call: .
cdr3_nt: TGTGGGCTTTTGAACACTGAAGCTTTCTTT
cdr3_aa: CGLLNTEAFF

j_call: TRBJ2-3
v_call: TRBV27
clone_size: .
d_call: TRBD2
cdr3_nt: TGTGCCAGCAGTTCAGGGACTAGCGGGGGTTCTAGCACAGATACGCAGTATTTT
cdr3_aa: CASSSGTSGGSSTDTQYF

j_call: TRBJ1-6
v_call: TRBV6-1
clone_size: .
d_call: .
cdr3_nt: TGTGCCAGCAGTCTGACACCTTTTGATTCACCCCTCCACTTT
cdr3_aa: CASSLTPFDSPLHF

j_call: TRBJ1-2
v_call: TRBV11-2
clone_size: .
d_call: TRBD1
cdr3_nt: TGTGCCAGCAGCTTGGACAGGGACAGCGGAGGCTACACCTTC
cdr3_aa: CASSLDRDSGGYTF

j_call: TRBJ2-1
v_call: TRBV9
clone_size: few
d_call: .
cdr3_nt: TGTGCCAGCAGCGCTGACTCCTCGCTGACGGGTAATGAGCAGTTCTTC
cdr3_aa: CASSADSSLTGNEQFF

j_call: TRBJ2-7
v_call: TRBV29-1
clone_size: .
d_call: TRBD1
cdr3_nt: TGCAGCGCCGAAGGTAGACAGGGGACCTACGAGCAGTACTTC
cdr3_aa: CSAEGRQGTYEQYF

j_call: TRBJ2-1
v_call: TRBV7-2
clone_size: .
d_call: TRBD2
cdr3_nt: TGTGCCAGCAGCTTAAGTTCCCTTAGCGGGGGGGCTCGGTGGAATGAGCAGTTCTTC
cdr3_aa: CASSLSSLSGGARWNEQFF

j_call: TRBJ1-2
v_call: TRBV5-4
clone_size: .
d_call: TRBD1
cdr3_nt: TGTGCCAGCAGCTTGGGGACAGGTAACCTGTATGGCTACACCTTC
cdr3_aa: CASSLGTGNLYGYTF

j_call: TRBJ2-1
v_call: TRBV30
clone_size: .
d_call: TRBD2
cdr3_nt: TGTGCCTGGACCGGACTAGCGGGGGGTGAGCAGTTCTTC
cdr3_aa: CAWTGLAGGEQFF

j_call: TRBJ2-7
v_call: TRBV4-3
clone_size: many
d_call: .
cdr3_nt: TGCGCCAGCAGCCAAGTTCAATCAGGGGCCTACGAGCAGTACTTC
cdr3_aa: CASSQVQSGAYEQYF